The sequence of this T cell receptor beta chain was determined in a study of cytomegalovirus exposure and HLA in healthy donors. Findings and limits, study-wide: Analyses of presence and absence presupposed an approximately uniform sequencing depth across donors. The study labeled 164 TCR beta chains cytomegalovirus-associated.

CDR3 length: 15 residues. Germline values: CDR1 SEHNR, CDR2 FQNEAQ (reference sequence). It was with 60 Vbeta and 13 Jbeta primers that the PCR ran. Sequencing used immunoSEQ multiplex PCR; TCRdb keeps in-frame clones, though not all of them. The sample carries over 150,000 clones, approximately 80% recorded once. Notes on this clone: The target antigen is unknown.

The clonotype was recovered from a man aged 30 to 39 in good health and CMV-seronegative. The sample consisted of PBMCs. The J gene is TRBJ2-5, the V gene TRBV7-9, with 8 bases lining up with TRBD1. Gene TRBJ2-7 matches the end of the DNA better, so the J call may be wrong. Written as DNA, the CDR3 is TGTGCCAGCAGCCCACCGACAGGGGCCCCCGACGAGCAGTACTTC. Its protein product is CASSPPTGAPDEQYF.